The entry that follows covers one TCR beta chain sequence. No antigen is known for it. The data belong to a study of cytomegalovirus exposure and HLA in healthy donors. Broader study findings: The classifier reportedly diagnosed cytomegalovirus status with high sensitivity and specificity.

The repertoire was sequenced with immunoSEQ multiplex PCR; TCRdb's copy has only in-frame clones and lacks some. The data contain approximately 160,000 clones, roughly 89% of them seen just once; the ten biggest clones take up about a tenth. Sequencing was performed on PBMCs. The receptor comes from a woman under 30 in good health and CMV-seropositive.

In DNA form, the CDR3 reads TGTGCCAGCAGTTCCTTGGGAGGGGTTAACACCGGGGAGCTGTTTTTT. Translation: CASSSLGGVNTGELFF. The V and J genes are TRBV27 and TRBJ2-2; the match to TRBD2 covers 7 bases. CDR1 and CDR2 from the germline V gene are MNHEY and SMNVEV (reference sequence). This CDR3 is 16 amino acids long. V trimming: 4 bases; J trimming: 2 bases; junction bases outside the gene matches: 7.